This T cell receptor beta chain was identified during a study of regulatory T cells in long-lasting Graves disease. Study-wide points: For persistent Graves' patients, TCR diversity was lower than for newly diagnosed ones.

Time point defined: newly diagnosed GD, antithyroid drugs for less than 3 months. The TCR library was prepared using RNA isolated from PBMCs. CDR3 regions were amplified by Arm-PCR using iRepertoire HTBI primers to build TCR beta libraries. TCRdb reprocessed the multiplex PCR reads with MiXCR, giving one entry per CDR3 protein. This table holds 400,000 to 500,000 distinct CDR3 sequences, approximately 15% found once. This clonotype has at least ten counts. Its target is unknown. Trimming pared 5 bases from V and 0 bases from J, leaving 8 bases between. Looked up from germline, CDR1 is MNHEY and CDR2 is SMNVEV (reference sequence). This CDR3 contains 15 residues. The data were also submitted as part of a second study, on T cells in Graves' hyperthyroidism and ophthalmopathy. That report notes: An absence of ophthalmopathy progression within 18 months meant stable Graves' hyperthyroidism. First-round RT-PCR with HTBI primers amplified the TCR CDR3 region. Appearing also in blood were most of the thyroid clonotypes expanded above 0.001.

The sample consisted of peripheral blood mononuclear cells (PBMCs), taken at new diagnosis, from a patient treated with antithyroid drugs. V and J are TRBV27 and TRBJ2-6, with unresolved D. The receptor was isolated from a woman aged 50 to 65 with Graves disease. The DNA of the CDR3 is TGTGCCAGCAGTACCATGCTCTCTGGGGCCAACGTCCTGACTTTC. Translating gives CASSTMLSGANVLTF.